The rows below give T cell receptor beta chains drawn from one sample of a study of regulatory dendritic cells for organ transplantation. Sequencing was performed with immunoSEQ multiplex PCR; in TCRdb, only in-frame clones are kept and a portion is missing. The table lists under 9,000 clones, approximately 67% of them singletons. These TCRs' antigens remain unknown. The specimen sequenced was memory CD4+ T cells from blood cultured with dendritic cells. These receptors all come from a human donor in good health. The CDR3 runs from the conserved cysteine through the conserved F or W. Expanded clones get a size class; other rows say once, few or many, or leave the size out.

J: TRBJ1-3; size: -; V: TRBV5-4; CDR3: CASSFGQGVGNTIYF
J: TRBJ1-4; size: -; V: TRBV11-2; CDR3: CASSSAGRNNEKLFF
J: TRBJ2-3; size: -; V: TRBV5-4; CDR3: CASSLEPQGAPHTDTQYF
J: TRBJ1-6; size: few; V: TRBV4-2; CDR3: CASSQATGVNSPLHF
J: TRBJ2-2; size: -; V: TRBV19; CDR3: CASVQGARTGELFF
J: TRBJ1-4; size: -; V: TRBV4-1; CDR3: CASSLYDRGVNEKLFF
J: TRBJ2-7; size: few; V: TRBV4-1; CDR3: CASSQVQGSYEQYF
J: TRBJ2-1; size: -; V: TRBV7-2; CDR3: CASSLGLADGEQFF
J: TRBJ1-2; size: -; V: TRBV7-2; CDR3: CASSSPFGQFNYGYTF
J: TRBJ2-7; size: medium-sized; V: TRBV2; CDR3: CASSEAGTLSYEQYF
J: TRBJ1-1; size: -; V: TRBV18; CDR3: CASSPPTGQGTEAFF
J: TRBJ1-4; size: -; V: TRBV2; CDR3: CASGRDRGTNEKLFF
J: -; size: -; V: TRBV4-1; CDR3: CASSAPQGYEQYF
J: TRBJ2-3; size: -; V: TRBV18; CDR3: CASSAGGFKDTQYF
J: TRBJ1-2; size: -; V: TRBV12-5; CDR3: CASGRLDLWTGGIHGYTF
J: TRBJ1-2; size: medium-sized; V: TRBV19; CDR3: CASRHRGRGYGYTF
J: TRBJ1-3; size: -; V: TRBV5-1; CDR3: CASSPGGRSPGSTIYF
J: TRBJ2-1; size: once; V: TRBV7-9; CDR3: CASSPPGGSYNEQFF